These 23 T cell receptor beta chains came from one sample sequenced in a study of T cells after yellow fever vaccination. Each CDR3 protein gets one entry after TCRdb re-called the 5' RACE reads with MiXCR. In the table there are roughly 310,000 distinct CDR3 sequences, 8.5% to 10% of which are singletons. Sequenced here: PBMCs, sampled on the day of the first yellow fever vaccination. The receptor set was obtained from a man aged 18-30 years who received the YFV17D yellow fever vaccine.

CDR3 sequence reads: CASNIGANEQFF. The CDR3, as DNA: TGTGCCAGTAATATCGGTGCCAATGAGCAGTTCTTC. The chain links TRBV19 to TRBJ2-1; D gene ambiguous. CDR3 length: 12 residues. Germline V gene lookup returns CDR1 LNHDA and CDR2 SQIVND (reference sequence). The V end was cut by 7 bases, the J end by 6 bases, with 10 bases between.

In this sample, this clonotype turned up a few times. The rearrangement joins TRBV12-3 or TRBV12-4 to TRBJ2-3, with 12 bases matching TRBD1. The length of the CDR3 is 16 residues. V lost 1 base to trimming and J lost 6 bases; unmatched junction nucleotides: 5. The CDR3 is CASSLGDRGRLDTQYF. The DNA of the CDR3 is TGTGCCAGCAGTTTAGGGGACAGGGGGCGATTGGATACGCAGTATTTT.

The chain recombines TRBV21-1 with TRBJ2-4; the listed D gene, TRBD1, was not tested against the DNA. TRBV21-1 is an annotated pseudogene. The CDR3 is 18 amino acids. The CDR3 loop is CASSARERRALAKNIQYF. In DNA form, the CDR3 reads TGTGCCAGCAGCGCCAGGGAGCGGCGAGCCCTAGCCAAAAACATTCAGTACTTC.

DNA of the CDR3: TGTGCCAGCAGTTACCGCACTGCTCAAGAGACCCAGTACTTC. This gives the protein CASSYRTAQETQYF. The chain is built from TRBV12-3 or TRBV12-4 and TRBJ2-5; D remains ambiguous. The V and J ends lost 4 bases and 2 bases respectively, with 11 bases between them. The CDR3 is made up of 14 amino acids.

This clonotype was detected a few times. The rearrangement joins TRBV6-1 to TRBJ2-3, with 12 positions matching TRBD2. Trimming at V came to 6 bases and at J to 3 bases, leaving 4 bases not matched to a gene. The CDR3 extends over 15 amino acids. The germline gives CDR1 MNHNS, CDR2 SASEGT. The DNA of the CDR3 is TGTGCCAGCAGGCCGACTAGCGGGGGTACAGATACGCAGTATTTT. Amino acids: CASRPTSGGTDTQYF.

The rearrangement joins TRBV4-1 to TRBJ1-6; tentative D call: TRBD1 (5 bases). With 3 bases removed from V and 7 bases from J, the gap between germline ends came to 28 bases. This CDR3 spans 20 amino acids. CDR1 and CDR2 (germline): MGHRA, YSYEKL. The DNA for the CDR3 is TGCGCCAGCAGCCACCGGGGCGCAGGGTTCACTGCCGAGGGCAATTCACCCCTCCACTTT. The encoded protein is CASSHRGAGFTAEGNSPLHF.

This clonotype has more than one count but fewer than ten. The genes are TRBV6-2 or TRBV6-3 and TRBJ2-1; TRBD1 matches at 7 bases. Germline V CDR1 and CDR2: MNHEY, SVGEGT. The CDR3 runs 17 residues. Trimming removed 6 bases from V and 0 bases from J; junction bases left unmatched: 11. In DNA form, the CDR3 reads TGTGCCAGCAGCCAAGGGGGCCCGGTGAGCTCCTACAATGAGCAGTTCTTC. It encodes CASSQGGPVSSYNEQFF.

The chain carries TRBV5-4 and TRBJ2-3; 8 bases match TRBD2. This CDR3 spans 13 amino acids. Germline V gives CDR1 SGHNT, CDR2 YYREEE (reference sequence). The CDR3 sequence: CATSGGVLDTQYF. The DNA for the CDR3 is TGTGCTACTTCGGGGGGGGTGCTGGATACGCAGTATTTT.

This sequence joins TRBV19 and TRBJ2-1; TRBD1 agrees at 7 bases. Germline assignment: CDR1 LNHDA and CDR2 SQIVND (reference sequence). Trimming took 2 bases from V and 5 from J; bases not matched to a gene: 3. CDR3 length: 14 residues. CDR3 loop: CASSIQGVDNEQFF. CDR3 coding DNA: TGTGCCAGTAGTATACAGGGGGTCGACAATGAGCAGTTCTTC. The whole variable domain, remainder taken from reference TRBV19 and TRBJ2-1, is DGGITQSPKYLFRKEGQNVTLSCEQNLNHDAMYWYRQDPGQGLRLIYYSQIVNDFQKGDIAEGYSVSREKKESFPLTVTSAQKNPTAFYLCASSIQGVDNEQFFGPGTRLTVL.

There are a few counts of this clonotype. The chain is built from TRBV5-1 and TRBJ1-2; possible D gene TRBD1, 6 bases. Trimming cost V 3 bases and J 2 bases, with 23 bases left between them. CDR1 and CDR2 (germline): SGHRS, YFSETQ. The CDR3 totals 18 residues. CDR3 in DNA: TGCGCCAGCAGCTCGACTATCACTCGGGGGGGCGGCAACTATGGCTACACCTTC. Its protein is CASSSTITRGGGNYGYTF.

Regarding this clonotype: A much larger clone is a single base away; this may be a read error. V usage is TRBV4-3 and J usage is TRBJ2-5; possibly TRBD1 or TRBD2 for D (6 bases each). V lost 2 bases to trimming and J lost 5 bases, with 12 bases between them. CDR1 LGHNA and CDR2 YSLEER come from the germline V gene. The CDR3 consists of 14 residues. For the CDR3, the DNA is TGCGCCAGCAGCCAAAGTGTAGGGGGGGAGACCCAGTACTTC. This gives the protein CASSQSVGGETQYF.

This clonotype was counted only a few times. This chain links TRBV20-1 with TRBJ1-1, with D perhaps TRBD1 (6 bases). V was trimmed by 4 bases and J by 2 bases, leaving 17 bases between them. The germline V gene encodes CDR1 DFQATT and CDR2 SNEGSKA (reference sequence). This CDR3 comprises 15 residues. Here the CDR3 reads CSAIGTLRYNTEAFF. Written as DNA, the CDR3 is TGCAGTGCTATTGGGACACTTAGATATAACACTGAAGCTTTCTTT.

This clonotype was counted only a few times. The CDR3: CASSPLEGWGTDTQYF. The CDR3 bases are TGTGCCAGCAGCCCTCTGGAGGGTTGGGGGACAGATACGCAGTATTTT. The chain carries TRBV5-4 and TRBJ2-3; D possibly corresponds to TRBD2 (6 bases). CDR3 length: 16 amino acids. With 4 bases removed from V and 3 bases from J, the gap between germline ends came to 18 bases. CDR1 is SGHNT and CDR2 is YYREEE in the germline V gene (reference sequence).

This clonotype was seen repeatedly, ten times or more. The chain recombines TRBV5-1 with TRBJ2-3, with unresolved D. The CDR3 runs 14 residues. CDR1 and CDR2 (germline): SGHRS, YFSETQ. The V end lost 4 bases, the J end lost 2 bases, and 11 bases lay between the germline ends. The CDR3 loop reads CASSTQKFTDTQYF. The DNA of the CDR3 is TGCGCCAGCAGCACCCAGAAGTTCACAGATACGCAGTATTTT.

The chain has TRBV19 and TRBJ1-5; D uncertain. CDR1 and CDR2 from the germline V gene are LNHDA and SQIVND (reference sequence). The ends were cut back, 3 bases at V and 4 bases at J, with 7 bases in the middle. The CDR3 sequence is 13 residues long. CDR3 protein: CASSILENQPQHF. The CDR3 bases are TGTGCCAGTAGTATCCTTGAGAATCAGCCCCAGCATTTT. The full variable domain, in which reference TRBV19 and TRBJ1-5 provide the parts outside the CDR3, is DGGITQSPKYLFRKEGQNVTLSCEQNLNHDAMYWYRQDPGQGLRLIYYSQIVNDFQKGDIAEGYSVSREKKESFPLTVTSAQKNPTAFYLCASSILENQPQHFGDGTRLSIL.

This clonotype occurred many times. The chain uses TRBV6-2 or TRBV6-3 and TRBJ1-5, with unresolved D. V was shortened by 2 bases and J by 4 bases, with 12 bases between the two germline ends. CDR1 is MNHEY and CDR2 is SVGEGT in the germline V gene. The CDR3 loop spans 15 amino acids. The chain's CDR3 is CASSYEWQRNQPQHF. The CDR3 region has the DNA TGTGCCAGCAGTTACGAATGGCAGAGAAATCAGCCCCAGCATTTT.

The CDR3 nucleotides are TGTGCCAGCAGCGGAGGGGACAGAGTTAACTATGGCTACACCTTC. Translation: CASSGGDRVNYGYTF. The V gene is TRBV5-4, the J gene TRBJ1-2; 7 positions agree with TRBD1. Trimming took 4 bases from V and 1 from J; bases not matched to a gene: 7. The length of the CDR3 is 15 residues. Germline V lookup: CDR1 SGHNT, CDR2 YYREEE (reference sequence).

The chain recombines TRBV19 with TRBJ2-3, with TRBD2 identical over 11 bases. Germline loops: CDR1 LNHDA, CDR2 SQIVND (reference sequence). Trimming took 5 bases from V and 6 from J; bases not matched to a gene: 10. The CDR3 runs to 16 residues. CDR3 coding DNA: TGTGCCAGTAGTTCCTCGGGACTAGCGGAACCGGATACGCAGTATTTT. Amino acids: CASSSSGLAEPDTQYF.

This clonotype was seen ten or more times. CDR3 DNA sequence: TGCGCCAGCAGACCCGACGGCCTTTCAGGGGGCTCTGAAGCTTTCTTT. It specifies CASRPDGLSGGSEAFF. The chain links TRBV5-1 to TRBJ1-1; 8 bases line up with TRBD1. The CDR3 extends over 16 amino acids. Trimming took 5 bases from V and 6 from J; bases not matched to a gene: 15. CDR1 and CDR2 from the germline V gene are SGHRS and YFSETQ. The complete variable domain, with remaining parts taken from reference TRBV5-1 and TRBJ1-1, reads KAGVTQTPRYLIKTRGQQVTLSCSPISGHRSVSWYQQTPGQGLQFLFEYFSETQRNKGNFPGRFSGRQFSNSRSEMNVSTLELGDSALYLCASRPDGLSGGSEAFFGQGTRLTVV.

This rearrangement joins TRBV7-2 to TRBJ2-3; 8 bases are a match to TRBD2. Germline CDR1 reads SGHTA; CDR2 reads FQGNSA. The CDR3 extends over 16 amino acids. The J segment lost 2 bases and the V segment lost 5 bases, leaving 9 bases of the junction unmatched. The CDR3 bases are TGTGCCAGCAGCCCCTTGCGGGGGGCATACACAGATACGCAGTATTTT. Protein sequence: CASSPLRGAYTDTQYF.

This clonotype showed up just a few times. V gene TRBV20-1 combines with J gene TRBJ2-3; the D is unclear. The CDR3 runs to 14 residues. V lost 3 bases and J 0 bases, leaving 10 bases between the germline ends. The germline V gene encodes CDR1 DFQATT and CDR2 SNEGSKA (reference sequence). In DNA form, the CDR3 reads TGCAGTGCTAGCGACGATCCTAGCACAGATACGCAGTATTTT. It encodes CSASDDPSTDTQYF.

The chain links TRBV6-1 to TRBJ2-6; D call uncertain. Looked up from germline, CDR1 is MNHNS and CDR2 is SASEGT. The CDR3 extends over 16 amino acids. The V and J ends lost 6 bases and 0 bases respectively, with 12 bases between them. In DNA, the CDR3 is TGTGCCAGCAGGGAAAGTTGGGGCTCTGGGGCCAACGTCCTGACTTTC. It is translated as CASRESWGSGANVLTF.

The table lists this clonotype with a few counts. The chain carries TRBV7-9 and TRBJ1-1; tentative D call: TRBD1 (5 bases). The CDR3 covers 15 residues. The V end lost 5 bases, the J end lost 1 base, and 14 bases lay between the germline ends. Germline loops: CDR1 SEHNR, CDR2 FQNEAQ (reference sequence). The CDR3 sequence: CASSRRGGTNTEAFF. The CDR3, as DNA: TGTGCCAGCAGCCGACGTGGGGGAACGAACACTGAAGCTTTCTTT.